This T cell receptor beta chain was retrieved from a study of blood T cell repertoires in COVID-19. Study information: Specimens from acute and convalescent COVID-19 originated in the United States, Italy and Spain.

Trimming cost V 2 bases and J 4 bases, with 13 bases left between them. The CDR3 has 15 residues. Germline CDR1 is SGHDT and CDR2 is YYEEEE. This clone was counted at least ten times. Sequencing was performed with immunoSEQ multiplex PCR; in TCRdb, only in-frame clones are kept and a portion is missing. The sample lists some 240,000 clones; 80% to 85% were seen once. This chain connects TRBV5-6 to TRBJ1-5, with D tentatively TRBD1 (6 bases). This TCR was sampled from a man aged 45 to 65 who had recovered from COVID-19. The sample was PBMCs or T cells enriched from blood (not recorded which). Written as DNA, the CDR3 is TGTGCCAGCAGCTTTGGGGCAGGGGAGAATCAGCCCCAGCATTTT. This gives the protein CASSFGAGENQPQHF.